This TCR beta chain was captured in a study of cytomegalovirus exposure and HLA in healthy donors. This clone was seen more than once but under ten times. V lost 6 bases, J lost 4 bases, and 10 bases lay in between. This CDR3 has 13 amino acids. Germline V gene lookup returns CDR1 MNHEY and CDR2 SVGAGI. The PCR ran on 60 Vbeta and 13 Jbeta primers. The repertoire was sequenced with immunoSEQ multiplex PCR; TCRdb's copy has only in-frame clones and lacks some. The profile covers 75,000 to 95,000 clones, with around 79% appearing a single time and roughly 4.2% taken by the ten largest. The rearrangement joins TRBV6-5 to TRBJ2-1; the D gene is possibly TRBD1 (5 bases). The sequencing input was PBMCs. The receptor was derived from a middle-aged woman in good health and CMV-seropositive. This CDR3 is CASSREEYNEQFF. The CDR3 nucleotides are TGTGCCAGCAGCAGGGAAGAATACAATGAGCAGTTCTTC.